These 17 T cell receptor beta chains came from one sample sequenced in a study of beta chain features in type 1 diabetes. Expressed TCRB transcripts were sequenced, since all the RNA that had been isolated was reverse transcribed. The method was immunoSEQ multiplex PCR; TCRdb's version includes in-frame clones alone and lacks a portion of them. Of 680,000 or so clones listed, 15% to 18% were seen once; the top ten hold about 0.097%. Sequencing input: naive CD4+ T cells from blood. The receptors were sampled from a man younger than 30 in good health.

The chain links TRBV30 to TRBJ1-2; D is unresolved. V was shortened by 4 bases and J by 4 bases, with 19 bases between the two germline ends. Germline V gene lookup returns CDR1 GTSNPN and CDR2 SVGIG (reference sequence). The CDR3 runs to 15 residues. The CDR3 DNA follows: TGTGCCTGGACCCGGCCCCGGGGTGGGCTCTATGGCTACACCTTC. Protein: CAWTRPRGGLYGYTF.

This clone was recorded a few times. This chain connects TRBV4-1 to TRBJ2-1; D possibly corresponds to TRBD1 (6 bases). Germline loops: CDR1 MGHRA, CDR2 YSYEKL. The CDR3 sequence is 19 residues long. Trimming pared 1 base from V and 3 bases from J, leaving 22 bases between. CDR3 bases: TGCGCCAGCAGCCAAGGGGGGCCAAGTAAAACCGGGAACTACAATGAGCAGTTCTTC. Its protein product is CASSQGGPSKTGNYNEQFF.

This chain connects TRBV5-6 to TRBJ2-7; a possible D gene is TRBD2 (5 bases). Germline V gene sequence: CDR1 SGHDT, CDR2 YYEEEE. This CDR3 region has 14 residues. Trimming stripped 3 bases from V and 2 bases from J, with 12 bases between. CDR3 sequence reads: CASSSQLATYEQYF. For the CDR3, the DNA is TGTGCCAGCAGCTCCCAGCTAGCAACCTACGAGCAGTACTTC.

The CDR3 region is CSVETSRVRNTIYF. DNA for the CDR3: TGCAGCGTTGAAACAAGCAGGGTTAGGAACACCATATATTTT. The chain joins TRBV29-1 to TRBJ1-3; D might be TRBD1 (5 bases). The CDR3 length is 14 residues. V was cut by 2 bases and J by 7 bases, with 15 bases left in between. Germline CDR1 reads SQVTM; CDR2 reads ANQGSEA.

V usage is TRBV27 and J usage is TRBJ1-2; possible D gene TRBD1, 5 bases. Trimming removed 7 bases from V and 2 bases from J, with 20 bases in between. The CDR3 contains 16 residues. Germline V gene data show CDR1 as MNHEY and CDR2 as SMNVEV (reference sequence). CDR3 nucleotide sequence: TGTGCCAGCACCGTCCGACCCGGGACGGTCAACTATGGCTACACCTTC. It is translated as CASTVRPGTVNYGYTF.

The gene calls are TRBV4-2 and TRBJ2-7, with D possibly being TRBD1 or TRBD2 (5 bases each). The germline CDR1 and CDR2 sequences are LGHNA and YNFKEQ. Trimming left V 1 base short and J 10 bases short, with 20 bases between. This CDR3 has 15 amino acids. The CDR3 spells CASSQVFARAGFQYF. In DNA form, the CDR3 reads TGTGCCAGCAGCCAAGTGTTTGCCAGGGCGGGTTTCCAGTACTTC.

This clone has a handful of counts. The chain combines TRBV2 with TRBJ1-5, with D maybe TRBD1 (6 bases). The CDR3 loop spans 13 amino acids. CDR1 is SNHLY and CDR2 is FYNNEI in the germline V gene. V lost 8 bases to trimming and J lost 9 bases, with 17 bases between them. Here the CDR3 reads CASLGGASGPQHF. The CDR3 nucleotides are TGTGCCAGCCTAGGGGGGGCTTCGGGGCCCCAGCATTTT.

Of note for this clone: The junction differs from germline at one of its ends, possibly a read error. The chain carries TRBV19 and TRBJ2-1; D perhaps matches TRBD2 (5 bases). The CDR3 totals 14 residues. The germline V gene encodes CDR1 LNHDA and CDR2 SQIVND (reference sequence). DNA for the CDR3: TGTGCCAGTAAGACTGGCGGGCTTTACATTGAGCAGTTCTTC. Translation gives CASKTGGLYIEQFF.

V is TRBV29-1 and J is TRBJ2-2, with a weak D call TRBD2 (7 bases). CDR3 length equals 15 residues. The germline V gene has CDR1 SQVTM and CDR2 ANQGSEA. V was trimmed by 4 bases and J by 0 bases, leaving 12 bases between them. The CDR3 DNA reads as TGCAGCGTTGCGCGGGGGCCGACGAACACCGGGGAGCTGTTTTTT. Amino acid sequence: CSVARGPTNTGELFF.

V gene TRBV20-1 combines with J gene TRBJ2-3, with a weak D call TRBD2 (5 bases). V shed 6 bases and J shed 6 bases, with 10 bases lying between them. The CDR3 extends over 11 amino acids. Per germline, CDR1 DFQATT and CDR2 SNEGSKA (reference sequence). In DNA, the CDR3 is TGCAGTGCACAGATAGCGGATACGCAGTATTTT. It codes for CSAQIADTQYF.

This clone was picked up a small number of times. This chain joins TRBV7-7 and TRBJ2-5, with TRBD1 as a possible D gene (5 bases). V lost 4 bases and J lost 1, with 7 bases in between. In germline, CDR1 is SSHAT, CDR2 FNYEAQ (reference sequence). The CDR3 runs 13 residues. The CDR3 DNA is TGTGCCAGCAGCTCAGGGTCCCAAGAGACCCAGTACTTC. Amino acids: CASSSGSQETQYF.

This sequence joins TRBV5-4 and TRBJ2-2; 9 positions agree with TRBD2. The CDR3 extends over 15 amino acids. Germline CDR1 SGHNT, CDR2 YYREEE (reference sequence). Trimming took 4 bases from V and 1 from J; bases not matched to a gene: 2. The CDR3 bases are TGTGCCAGCAGCCCTAGCGGGAAGAACACCGGGGAGCTGTTTTTT. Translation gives CASSPSGKNTGELFF. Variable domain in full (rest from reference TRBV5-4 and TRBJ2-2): ETGVTQSPTHLIKTRGQQVTLRCSSQSGHNTVSWYQQALGQGPQFIFQYYREEENGRGNFPPRFSGLQFPNYSSELNVNALELDDSALYLCASSPSGKNTGELFFGEGSRLTVL.

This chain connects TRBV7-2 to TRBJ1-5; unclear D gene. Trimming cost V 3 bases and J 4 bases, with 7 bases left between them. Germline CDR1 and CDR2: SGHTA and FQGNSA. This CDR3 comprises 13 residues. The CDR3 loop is CASSFTPNQPQHF. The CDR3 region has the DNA TGTGCCAGCAGCTTCACCCCTAATCAGCCCCAGCATTTT. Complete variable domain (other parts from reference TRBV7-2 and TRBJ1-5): GAGVSQSPSNKVTEKGKDVELRCDPISGHTALYWYRQSLGQGLEFLIYFQGNSAPDKSGLPSDRFSAERTGGSVSTLTIQRTQQEDSAVYLCASSFTPNQPQHFGDGTRLSIL.

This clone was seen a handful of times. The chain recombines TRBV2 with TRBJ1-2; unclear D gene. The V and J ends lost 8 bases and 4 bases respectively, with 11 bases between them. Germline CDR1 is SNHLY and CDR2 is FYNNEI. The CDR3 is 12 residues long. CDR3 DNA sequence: TGTGCCAGCGACCAACAGCTCTATGGCTACACCTTC. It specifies CASDQQLYGYTF.

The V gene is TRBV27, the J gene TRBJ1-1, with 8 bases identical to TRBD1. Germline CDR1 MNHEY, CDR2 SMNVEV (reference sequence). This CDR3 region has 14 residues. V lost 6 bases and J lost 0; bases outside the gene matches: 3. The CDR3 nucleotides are TGTGCCAGCAGAACGGACAGGGTGAACACTGAAGCTTTCTTT. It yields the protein CASRTDRVNTEAFF.

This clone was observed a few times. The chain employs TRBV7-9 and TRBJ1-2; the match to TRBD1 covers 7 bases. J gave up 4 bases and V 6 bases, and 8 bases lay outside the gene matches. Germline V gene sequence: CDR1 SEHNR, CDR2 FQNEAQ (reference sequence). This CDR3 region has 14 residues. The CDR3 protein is CASRPGQQSYGYTF. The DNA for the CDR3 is TGTGCCAGCAGGCCGGGACAGCAAAGCTATGGCTACACCTTC.

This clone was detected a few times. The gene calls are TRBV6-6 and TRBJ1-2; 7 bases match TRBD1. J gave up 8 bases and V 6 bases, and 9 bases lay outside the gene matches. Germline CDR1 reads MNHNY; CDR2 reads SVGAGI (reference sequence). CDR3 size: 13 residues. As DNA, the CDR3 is TGTGCCAGCAGACTAGGACAGGTGGGCGGCTACACCTTC. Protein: CASRLGQVGGYTF.